This T cell receptor (beta chain) came from a study of CD8 T cells in Susac syndrome. Random-hexamer reverse transcription was applied to 0.5 to 1 ug RNA. By means of immunoSEQ multiplex PCR, TCR beta CDR3 spanning 54 Vbeta and 13 Jbeta underwent amplification. Each CDR3 protein is one row after TCRdb ran MiXCR on the immunoSEQ multiplex PCR reads. Among approximately 200,000 distinct CDR3 sequences listed, 90% to 95% were seen once. CDR1 is SNHLY, CDR2 FYNNEI, per germline. The V end was cut by 6 bases, the J end by 1 base, with 10 bases between. This CDR3 is 13 amino acids long. The sequence came from a human donor with multiple sclerosis. This chain links TRBV2 with TRBJ2-7, with D perhaps matching TRBD2 (6 bases). Sequencing input: CD4+ T cells from PBMCs. The CDR3 reads CASSRGTSYEQYF. The DNA of the CDR3 is TGTGCCAGCAGCCGCGGGACTTCCTACGAGCAGTACTTC.